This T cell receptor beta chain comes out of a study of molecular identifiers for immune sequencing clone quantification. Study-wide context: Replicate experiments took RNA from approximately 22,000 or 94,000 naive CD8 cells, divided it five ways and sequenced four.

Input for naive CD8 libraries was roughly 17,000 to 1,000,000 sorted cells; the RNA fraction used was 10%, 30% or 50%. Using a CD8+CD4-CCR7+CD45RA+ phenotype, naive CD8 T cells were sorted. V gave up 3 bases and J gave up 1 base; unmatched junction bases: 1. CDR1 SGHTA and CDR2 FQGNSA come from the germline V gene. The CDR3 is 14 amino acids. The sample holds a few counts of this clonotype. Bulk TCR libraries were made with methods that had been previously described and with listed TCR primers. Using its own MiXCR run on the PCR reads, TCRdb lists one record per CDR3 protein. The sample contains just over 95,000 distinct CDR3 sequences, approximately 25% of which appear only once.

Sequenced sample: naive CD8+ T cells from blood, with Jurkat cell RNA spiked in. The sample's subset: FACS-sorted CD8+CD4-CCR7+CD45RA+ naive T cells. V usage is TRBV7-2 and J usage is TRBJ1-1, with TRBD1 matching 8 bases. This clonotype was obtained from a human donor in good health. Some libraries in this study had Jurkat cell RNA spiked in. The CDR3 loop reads CASSFTGGNTEAFF. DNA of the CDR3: TGTGCCAGCAGCTTTACAGGGGGGAACACTGAAGCTTTCTTT.